The 3 T cell receptor beta chains presented below share a single source sample, sequenced in a study of blood T cell repertoires in COVID-19. Repertoires were generated with immunoSEQ multiplex PCR, while TCRdb's copy carries only in-frame clones and drops some. The table lists about 52,000 clones, 82% of them singletons. The material sequenced was peripheral blood. The receptors come from a man older than 75 with COVID-19, enrolled during active disease.

The chain employs TRBV19 and TRBJ2-1, with 9 bases that match TRBD2. The germline CDR1 and CDR2 sequences are LNHDA and SQIVND (reference sequence). CDR3 length: 16 amino acids. Trimming cost V 1 base and J 4 bases; bases outside gene matches: 5. The CDR3 reads CASSIGAGGGYNEQFF. The CDR3 coding sequence is TGTGCCAGTAGTATAGGGGCGGGAGGGGGGTACAATGAGCAGTTCTTC.

The CDR3 reads CASSATSANEQFF. The CDR3 DNA follows: TGTGCCAGCAGCGCTACTAGCGCAAATGAGCAGTTCTTC. This sequence joins TRBV7-2 and TRBJ2-1, with TRBD2 identical over 7 bases. The V gene end was trimmed by 5 bases and the J gene end by 7 bases; junction bases not matched to a gene: 5. Germline assignment: CDR1 SGHTA and CDR2 FQGNSA. This CDR3 contains 13 residues. Supplemented by reference TRBV7-2 and TRBJ2-1, the full variable domain reads GAGVSQSPSNKVTEKGKDVELRCDPISGHTALYWYRQSLGQGLEFLIYFQGNSAPDKSGLPSDRFSAERTGGSVSTLTIQRTQQEDSAVYLCASSATSANEQFFGPGTRLTVL.

The genes are TRBV10-1 and TRBJ2-2; 10 bases align to TRBD2. The germline V gene encodes CDR1 WNHNN and CDR2 SYGVQD (reference sequence). The CDR3 is made up of 15 amino acids. V lost 3 bases to trimming and J lost 5 bases; unmatched junction nucleotides: 3. The CDR3 bases are TGCGCCAGCAGTGATGTTAGCGGGAGGACCGGGGAGCTGTTTTTT. Translated, it gives CASSDVSGRTGELFF.